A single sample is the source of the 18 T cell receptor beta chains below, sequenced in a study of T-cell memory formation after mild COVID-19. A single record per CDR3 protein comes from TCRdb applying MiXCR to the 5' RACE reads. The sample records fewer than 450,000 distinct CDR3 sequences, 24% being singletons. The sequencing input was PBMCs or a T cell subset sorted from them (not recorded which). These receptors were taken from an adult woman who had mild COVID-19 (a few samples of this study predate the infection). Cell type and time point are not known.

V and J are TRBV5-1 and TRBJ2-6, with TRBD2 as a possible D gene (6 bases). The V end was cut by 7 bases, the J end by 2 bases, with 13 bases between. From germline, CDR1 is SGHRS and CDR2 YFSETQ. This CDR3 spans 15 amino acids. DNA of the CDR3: TGCGCCAGCGGACTTAGCGGCGCTGGGGCCAACGTCCTGACTTTC. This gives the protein CASGLSGAGANVLTF. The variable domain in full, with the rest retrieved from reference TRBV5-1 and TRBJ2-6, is KAGVTQTPRYLIKTRGQQVTLSCSPISGHRSVSWYQQTPGQGLQFLFEYFSETQRNKGNFPGRFSGRQFSNSRSEMNVSTLELGDSALYLCASGLSGAGANVLTFGAGSRLTVL.

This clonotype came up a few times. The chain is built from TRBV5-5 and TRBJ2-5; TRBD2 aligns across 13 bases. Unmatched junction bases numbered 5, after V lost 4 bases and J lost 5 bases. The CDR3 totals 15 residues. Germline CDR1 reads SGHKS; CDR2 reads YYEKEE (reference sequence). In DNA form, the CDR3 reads TGTGCCAGCAGCGATGGGACTAGCGGGGCGGAGACCCAGTACTTC. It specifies CASSDGTSGAETQYF.

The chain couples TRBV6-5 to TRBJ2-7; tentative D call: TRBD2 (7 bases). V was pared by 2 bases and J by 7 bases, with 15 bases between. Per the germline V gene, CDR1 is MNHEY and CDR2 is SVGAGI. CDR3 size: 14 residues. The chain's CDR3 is CASSYARGAGEQYF. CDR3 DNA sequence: TGTGCCAGCAGTTACGCTCGGGGGGCGGGGGAGCAGTACTTC.

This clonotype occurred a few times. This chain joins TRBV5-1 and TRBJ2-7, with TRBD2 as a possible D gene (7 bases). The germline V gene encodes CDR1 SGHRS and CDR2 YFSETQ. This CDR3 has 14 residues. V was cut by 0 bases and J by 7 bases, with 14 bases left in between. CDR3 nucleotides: TGCGCCAGCAGCTTGGTCCCGGGGGGCGAGGAGCAGTACTTC. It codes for CASSLVPGGEEQYF.

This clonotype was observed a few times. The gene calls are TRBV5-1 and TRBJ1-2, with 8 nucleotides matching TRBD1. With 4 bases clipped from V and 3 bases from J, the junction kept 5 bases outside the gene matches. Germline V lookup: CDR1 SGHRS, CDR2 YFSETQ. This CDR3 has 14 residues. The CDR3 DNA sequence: TGCGCCAGCAGCATCGACAGGGGCGACTATGGCTACACCTTC. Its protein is CASSIDRGDYGYTF.

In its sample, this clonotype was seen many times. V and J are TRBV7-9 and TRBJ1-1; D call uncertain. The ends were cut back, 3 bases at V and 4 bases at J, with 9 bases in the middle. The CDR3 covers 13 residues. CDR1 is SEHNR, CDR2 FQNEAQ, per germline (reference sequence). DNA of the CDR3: TGTGCCAGCAGCTTTCCGGTTAGCACTGAAGCTTTCTTT. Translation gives CASSFPVSTEAFF.

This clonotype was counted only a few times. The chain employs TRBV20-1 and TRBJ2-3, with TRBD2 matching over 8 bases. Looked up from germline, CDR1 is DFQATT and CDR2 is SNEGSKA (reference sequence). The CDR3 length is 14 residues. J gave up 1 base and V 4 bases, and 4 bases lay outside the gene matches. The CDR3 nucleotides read TGCAGTGCTATAGCGGGATCGGGCACAGATACGCAGTATTTT. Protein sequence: CSAIAGSGTDTQYF.

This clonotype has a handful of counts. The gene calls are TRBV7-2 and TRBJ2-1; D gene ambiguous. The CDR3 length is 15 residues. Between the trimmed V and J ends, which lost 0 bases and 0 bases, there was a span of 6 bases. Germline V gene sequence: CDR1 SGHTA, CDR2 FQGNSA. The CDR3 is CASSLAPISYNEQFF. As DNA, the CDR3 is TGTGCCAGCAGCTTAGCACCTATCTCCTACAATGAGCAGTTCTTC.

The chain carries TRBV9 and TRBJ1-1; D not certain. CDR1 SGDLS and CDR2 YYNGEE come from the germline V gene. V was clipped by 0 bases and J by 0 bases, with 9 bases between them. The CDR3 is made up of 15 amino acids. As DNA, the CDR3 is TGTGCCAGCAGCGTAGGATCGGTACTGAACACTGAAGCTTTCTTT. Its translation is CASSVGSVLNTEAFF.

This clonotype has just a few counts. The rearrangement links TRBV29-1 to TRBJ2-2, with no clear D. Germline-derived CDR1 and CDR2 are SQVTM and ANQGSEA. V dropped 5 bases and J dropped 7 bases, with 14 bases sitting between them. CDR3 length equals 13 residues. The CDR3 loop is CSVRSGSYGELFF. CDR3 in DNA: TGCAGCGTTAGATCCGGCAGCTACGGGGAGCTGTTTTTT.

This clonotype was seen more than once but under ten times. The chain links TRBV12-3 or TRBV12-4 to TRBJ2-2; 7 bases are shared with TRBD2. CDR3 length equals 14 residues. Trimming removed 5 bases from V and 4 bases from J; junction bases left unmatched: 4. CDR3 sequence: CASSRSGITGELFF. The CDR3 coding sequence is TGTGCCAGCAGTAGAAGCGGGATCACCGGGGAGCTGTTTTTT.

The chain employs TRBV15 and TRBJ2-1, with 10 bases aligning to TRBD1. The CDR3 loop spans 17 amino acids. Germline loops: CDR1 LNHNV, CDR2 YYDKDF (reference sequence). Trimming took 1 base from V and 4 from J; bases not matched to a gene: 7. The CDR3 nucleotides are TGTGCCACCAGCAGAGGCCCGGGACAGGGGAGTTACAATGAGCAGTTCTTC. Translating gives CATSRGPGQGSYNEQFF.

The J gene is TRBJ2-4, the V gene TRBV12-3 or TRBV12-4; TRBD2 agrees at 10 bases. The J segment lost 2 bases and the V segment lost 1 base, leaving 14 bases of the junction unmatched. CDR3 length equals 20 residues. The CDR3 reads CASSLGGDLAGVLTKNIQYF. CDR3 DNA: TGTGCCAGCAGTTTAGGGGGGGATCTAGCGGGAGTTCTGACCAAAAACATTCAGTACTTC.

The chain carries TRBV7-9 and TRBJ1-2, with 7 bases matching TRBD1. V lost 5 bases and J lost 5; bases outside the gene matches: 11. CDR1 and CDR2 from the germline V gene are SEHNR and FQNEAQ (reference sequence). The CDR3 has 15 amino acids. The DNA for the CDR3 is TGTGCCAGCAGCGTCAACCCGGGACAGATTTATGGCTACACCTTC. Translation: CASSVNPGQIYGYTF.

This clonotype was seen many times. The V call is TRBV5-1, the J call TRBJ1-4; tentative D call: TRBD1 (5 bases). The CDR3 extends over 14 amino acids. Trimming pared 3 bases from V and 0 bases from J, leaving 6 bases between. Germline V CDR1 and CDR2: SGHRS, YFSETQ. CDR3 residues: CASSWGATNEKLFF. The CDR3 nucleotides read TGCGCCAGCAGCTGGGGGGCAACTAATGAAAAACTGTTTTTT.

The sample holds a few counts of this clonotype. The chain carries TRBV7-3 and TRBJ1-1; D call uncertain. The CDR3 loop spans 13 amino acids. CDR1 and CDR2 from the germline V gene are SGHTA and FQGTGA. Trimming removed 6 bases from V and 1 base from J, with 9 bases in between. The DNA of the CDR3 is TGTGCCAGCAGAGTTGGCGAGAACACTGAAGCTTTCTTT. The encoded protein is CASRVGENTEAFF.

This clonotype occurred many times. This CDR3 is CASSYTAETQYF. CDR3 bases: TGTGCCAGCAGTTACACTGCAGAGACCCAGTACTTC. The chain links TRBV6-6 to TRBJ2-5; the D is unclear. The V end lost 2 bases, the J end lost 4 bases, and 5 bases lay between the germline ends. Germline CDR1 reads MNHNY; CDR2 reads SVGAGI (reference sequence). The CDR3 has 12 amino acids.

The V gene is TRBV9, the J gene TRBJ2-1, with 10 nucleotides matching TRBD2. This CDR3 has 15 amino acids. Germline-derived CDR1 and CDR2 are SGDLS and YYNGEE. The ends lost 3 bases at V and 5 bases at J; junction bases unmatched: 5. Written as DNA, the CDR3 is TGTGCCAGCAGCGCTAGCGGGAGCCCCCACAATGAGCAGTTCTTC. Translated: CASSASGSPHNEQFF.